The 15 T cell receptor beta chains listed next were all sequenced from one sample in a study of beta chain features in type 1 diabetes. Isolated RNA was reverse transcribed in full, so expressed TCRB transcripts were sequenced. The method was immunoSEQ multiplex PCR; TCRdb's version includes in-frame clones alone and lacks a portion of them. The table lists hundreds of thousands of clones, about an eighth of them singletons. Material: naive CD4+ T cells from blood. The receptors stem from a woman under 30 in good health.

In DNA form, the CDR3 reads TGTGCCAGCACCTACTCCCACACAGGGGTGGGTGGCTACACCTTC. Protein product: CASTYSHTGVGGYTF. The rearrangement uses TRBV28 and TRBJ1-2; 7 bases align to TRBD1. The V and J ends lost 7 bases and 7 bases, in that order; junction bases with no gene match: 15. The CDR3 runs to 15 residues. The germline V gene has CDR1 MDHEN and CDR2 SYDVKM.

This clone showed up just a few times. The J gene is TRBJ2-7, the V gene TRBV4-2, with 7 positions matching TRBD1. The CDR3 extends over 15 amino acids. Losses at the gene ends were 2 bases for V and 4 bases for J; bases not matched to a gene: 8. Looked up from germline, CDR1 is LGHNA and CDR2 is YNFKEQ. The CDR3 protein is CASSQYGDRDYEQYV. The CDR3 nucleotides are TGTGCCAGCAGCCAATACGGGGACAGAGATTACGAGCAGTACGTC.

The V and J genes are TRBV29-1 and TRBJ1-2, with TRBD1 matching 7 bases. Germline CDR1 and CDR2: SQVTM and ANQGSEA. The CDR3 is 12 amino acids. Losses at the gene ends were 1 base for V and 8 bases for J; bases not matched to a gene: 4. CDR3: CSVEVYRGGYTF. The CDR3 DNA reads TGCAGCGTTGAAGTCTACAGGGGCGGCTACACCTTC.

As to this clone: This CDR3 is also generated by other DNA sequences in the sample. The rearrangement joins TRBV18 to TRBJ2-1; D uncertain. Deletions cut 3 bases from V and 3 bases from J, with 3 bases between. Germline CDR1 KGHSH, CDR2 LQKENI. This CDR3 spans 12 amino acids. Written as DNA, the CDR3 is TGTGCCAGCTCACCCGACTACAATGAGCAGTTCTTC. It encodes CASSPDYNEQFF.

This sequence joins TRBV15 and TRBJ2-7; TRBD1 or TRBD2 may be the D gene (6 bases each). Germline assignment: CDR1 LNHNV and CDR2 YYDKDF (reference sequence). The CDR3 spans 15 residues. V lost 5 bases, J lost 2 bases, and 16 bases lay in between. CDR3 DNA sequence: TGTGCCACCAGCGTAGGAGGGGGAAAGGCCTACGAGCAGTACTTC. Protein: CATSVGGGKAYEQYF.

J is TRBJ1-1 and V is TRBV11-2; 7 bases match TRBD1. The trim removed 5 bases at V and 2 bases at J, leaving 8 bases unmatched. The CDR3 has 15 amino acids. CDR1 is SGHAT, CDR2 FQNNGV, per germline. DNA for the CDR3: TGTGCCAGCAGCCTCAAGGGGGCAGGAAACACTGAAGCTTTCTTT. The encoded protein is CASSLKGAGNTEAFF.

This clone was detected a few times. The genes are TRBV30 and TRBJ1-2; no reliable D call. V lost 2 bases and J 8 bases, leaving 9 bases between the germline ends. This CDR3 contains 11 residues. Germline lookup yields CDR1 GTSNPN and CDR2 SVGIG (reference sequence). This CDR3 is CAWSFLGGYTF. CDR3 bases: TGTGCCTGGAGTTTCCTGGGGGGCTACACCTTC.

The chain carries TRBV7-3 and TRBJ2-7; D is ambiguous. Trimming shortened V by 5 bases and J by 2 bases, and 7 bases separated the two germline ends. This CDR3 spans 12 amino acids. Germline assignment: CDR1 SGHTA and CDR2 FQGTGA. CDR3 sequence reads: CASSIPTYEQYV. As DNA, the CDR3 is TGTGCCAGCAGCATACCTACCTACGAGCAGTACGTC.

The table lists this clone with a few counts. J is TRBJ2-7 and V is TRBV11-1, with D maybe TRBD2 (5 bases). Looked up from germline, CDR1 is SGHAT and CDR2 is FQDESV (reference sequence). The ends were cut back, 3 bases at V and 0 bases at J, with 9 bases in the middle. This CDR3 spans 14 amino acids. Written as DNA, the CDR3 is TGTGCCAGCAGCTTTGCGGGTAACTCCTACGAGCAGTACTTC. Its protein is CASSFAGNSYEQYF.

This clone was counted between two and nine times. CDR3 sequence: CASSGPGLRRDEQFF. DNA for the CDR3: TGCGCCAGCAGTGGACCCGGGCTCCGTCGAGATGAGCAGTTCTTC. The rearrangement uses TRBV23-1 and TRBJ2-1; unclear D gene. TRBV23-1 is given ORF status, its function remaining uncertain. V lost 5 bases and J lost 8, with 19 bases in between. This CDR3 has 15 residues.

The gene calls are TRBV7-2 and TRBJ2-1; 14 nucleotides line up with TRBD2. This CDR3 region has 17 residues. V gave up 5 bases and J gave up 7 bases; unmatched junction bases: 10. Germline assignment: CDR1 SGHTA and CDR2 FQGNSA. CDR3 in DNA: TGTGCCAGCAGCCCGCCGACTAGCGGGAGGGCCTTGAATGAGCAGTTCTTC. It encodes CASSPPTSGRALNEQFF.

This clone came up a few times. V is TRBV7-9 and J is TRBJ1-4; D gene uncertain. This CDR3 is built from 12 residues. The germline CDR1 and CDR2 sequences are SEHNR and FQNEAQ (reference sequence). Trimming cost V 2 bases and J 5 bases, with 3 bases left between them. This CDR3 reads CASSLLNEKLFF. The CDR3 nucleotides read TGTGCCAGCAGCTTACTAAATGAAAAACTGTTTTTT. The full variable domain, in which reference TRBV7-9 and TRBJ1-4 provide the parts outside the CDR3, is DTGVSQNPRHKITKRGQNVTFRCDPISEHNRLYWYRQTLGQGPEFLTYFQNEAQLEKSRLLSDRFSAERPKGSFSTLEIQRTEQGDSAMYLCASSLLNEKLFFGSGTQLSVL.

This clone has a count of ten or more. The chain combines TRBV29-1 with TRBJ2-7, with 8 bases fitting TRBD1. Germline V gene sequence: CDR1 SQVTM, CDR2 ANQGSEA. V lost 6 bases to trimming and J lost 5 bases; unmatched junction nucleotides: 3. The CDR3 consists of 11 residues. The CDR3 sequence: CSVRTGNEQYF. CDR3 coding DNA: TGCAGCGTACGGACAGGGAACGAGCAGTACTTC.

This clone was counted between two and nine times. DNA of the CDR3: TGTGCCAGCAGCCCACTGGACAGGAGGGAGACCCAGTACTTC. It specifies CASSPLDRRETQYF. The chain recombines TRBV9 with TRBJ2-5; TRBD1 matches at 7 bases. Looked up from germline, CDR1 is SGDLS and CDR2 is YYNGEE. CDR3 length equals 14 residues. V trimming: 4 bases; J trimming: 5 bases; junction bases outside the gene matches: 8.

This clone appeared a few times. The gene calls are TRBV5-4 and TRBJ2-1; D ambiguous. Trimming left V 4 bases short and J 11 bases short, with 13 bases between. Germline CDR1 SGHNT, CDR2 YYREEE (reference sequence). The CDR3 consists of 12 residues. The CDR3 nucleotides are TGTGCCAGCAGCATCCCCAGCGATCAGCAGTTCTTC. Amino acid sequence: CASSIPSDQQFF.